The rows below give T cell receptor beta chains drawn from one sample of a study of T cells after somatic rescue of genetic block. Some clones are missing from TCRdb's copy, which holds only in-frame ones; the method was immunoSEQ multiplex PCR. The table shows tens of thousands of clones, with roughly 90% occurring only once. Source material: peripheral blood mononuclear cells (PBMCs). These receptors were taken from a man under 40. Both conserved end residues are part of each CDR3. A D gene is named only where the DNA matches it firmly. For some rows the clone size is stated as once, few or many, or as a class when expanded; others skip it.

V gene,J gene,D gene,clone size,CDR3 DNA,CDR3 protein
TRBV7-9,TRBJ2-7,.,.,TGTGCCAGCAGCCGATTCTACGAGCAGTACTTC,CASSRFYEQYF
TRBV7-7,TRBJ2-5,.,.,TGTGCCAGCAGCTTAGGATCGGGGAGTACCTACAAAGAGACCCAGTACTTC,CASSLGSGSTYKETQYF
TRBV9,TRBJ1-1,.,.,TGTGCCAGCAGCGTAGGCCTGCCGGTCACTGAAGCTTTCTTT,CASSVGLPVTEAFF
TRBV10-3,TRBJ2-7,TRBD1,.,TGTGCCATCAGTCAACAGGACAGGGTGGACGAGCAGTACTTC,CAISQQDRVDEQYF
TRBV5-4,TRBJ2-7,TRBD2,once,TGTGCCAGCAGGGACCGGGGGACTAGCGTCCACGAGCAGTACTTC,CASRDRGTSVHEQYF
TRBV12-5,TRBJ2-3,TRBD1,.,TGTGCTAGTGGTCCCGACAGGGGACACCTCACAGATACGCAGTATTTT,CASGPDRGHLTDTQYF
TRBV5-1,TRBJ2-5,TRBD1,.,TGCGCCAGCAGCCCACAGGGGGCTTTAGAGACCCAGTACTTC,CASSPQGALETQYF
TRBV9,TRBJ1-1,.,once,TGTGCCAGCAGCTCAAGAGTGAACACTGAAGCTTTCTTT,CASSSRVNTEAFF
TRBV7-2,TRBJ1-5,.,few,TGTGCCAGCAGCTTATCGACAAATCAGCCCCAGCATTTT,CASSLSTNQPQHF
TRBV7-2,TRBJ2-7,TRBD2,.,TGTGCCAGCAGCTTAGACGGGAGGGCCTACGAGCAGTACTTC,CASSLDGRAYEQYF
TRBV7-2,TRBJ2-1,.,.,TGTGCCAGCAGCTTAAGTTTGGGACTCGCCCACAATGAGCAGTTCTTC,CASSLSLGLAHNEQFF
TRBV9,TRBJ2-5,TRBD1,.,TGTGCCAGCAGCACCCAAGGGGGCTCGGCCCAGTACTTC,CASSTQGGSAQYF
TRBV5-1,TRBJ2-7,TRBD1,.,TGCGCCAGCAGCTTGGGGGGACAGGAAGCCTACGAGCAGTACTTC,CASSLGGQEAYEQYF
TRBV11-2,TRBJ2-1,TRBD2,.,TGTGCCAGCAGCTCCAGTAGCGGGGGGGAGTACAATGAGCAGTTCTTC,CASSSSSGGEYNEQFF
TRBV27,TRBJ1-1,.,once,TGTGCCAGCAGTTTATCTCGGGGGCCCACTGAAGCTTTCTTT,CASSLSRGPTEAFF
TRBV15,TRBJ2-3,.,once,TGTGCCACCAAATGGGGACACCTAACTAGCACAGATACGCAGTATTTT,CATKWGHLTSTDTQYF
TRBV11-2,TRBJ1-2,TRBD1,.,TGTGCCAGCAGCCCCTCCCCCGGGACAGCATTTAACTATGGCTACACCTTC,CASSPSPGTAFNYGYTF
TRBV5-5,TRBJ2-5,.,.,TGTGCCAGCAGCACCTGGGGGGACGAGACCCAGTACTTC,CASSTWGDETQYF
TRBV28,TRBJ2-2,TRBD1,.,TGTGCCAGCAGTTCCAACGACAGGGACACCGGGGAGCTGTTTTTT,CASSSNDRDTGELFF
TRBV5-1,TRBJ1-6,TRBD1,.,TGCGCCAGCAGCGTGGGACAGGCCTATTCACCCCTCCACTTT,CASSVGQAYSPLHF
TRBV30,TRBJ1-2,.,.,TGTGCCTGGATTGCAGGGCGCTACACCTTC,CAWIAGRYTF
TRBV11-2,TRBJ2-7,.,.,TGTGCCAGCAGCTTACCGGCAGTAAGCTCCTACGAGCAGTACTTC,CASSLPAVSSYEQYF
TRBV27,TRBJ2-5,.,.,TGTGCCAGCAGTTTTATAGCGGCTGCCCCCCAAGAGACCCAGTACTTC,CASSFIAAAPQETQYF
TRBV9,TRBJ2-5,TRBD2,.,TGTGCCAGCAGCGCAGGGACTAGCGACTGGGAGACCCAGTACTTC,CASSAGTSDWETQYF
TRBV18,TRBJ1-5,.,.,TGTGCCAGCTCCCCGTCTTCAGGGGCTGTACAGCCCCAGCATTTT,CASSPSSGAVQPQHF
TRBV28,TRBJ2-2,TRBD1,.,TGTGCCAGCAGCAGAGACAGGGGAAGCACCGGGGAGCTGTTTTTT,CASSRDRGSTGELFF
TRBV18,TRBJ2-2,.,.,TGTGCCAGCTCACCCGGGACACACAACCACGGGGAGCTGTTTTTT,CASSPGTHNHGELFF
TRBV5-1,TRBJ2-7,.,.,TGCGCCAGCAGCTTAACGGGACAACCTTACGAGCAGTACTTC,CASSLTGQPYEQYF
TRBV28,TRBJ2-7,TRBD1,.,TGTGCCAGCAGGTTCGGGACAGGTATCCACGAGCAGTACTTC,CASRFGTGIHEQYF
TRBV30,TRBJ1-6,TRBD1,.,TGTGCCTCCGATCCCCCAGGGGGCGCGATTAATTCACCCCTCCACTTT,CASDPPGGAINSPLHF
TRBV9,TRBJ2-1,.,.,TGTGCCAGCAGCTCTAGTCAGATTGGAAATGAGCAGTTCTTC,CASSSSQIGNEQFF
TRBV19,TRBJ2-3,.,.,TGTGCCAGTAGTATAGGGCCGGGAACAGATACGCAGTATTTT,CASSIGPGTDTQYF
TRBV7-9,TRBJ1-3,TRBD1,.,TGTGCCAGCAGCTTAGGGGCAGGGGGGCCCCTGACTGGAAACACCATATATTTT,CASSLGAGGPLTGNTIYF
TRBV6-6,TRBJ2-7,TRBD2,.,TGTGCCAGCAGTTACTCAGCGGGAGGGTTCTACGAGCAGTACTTC,CASSYSAGGFYEQYF
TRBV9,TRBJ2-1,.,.,TGTGCCAGCAGCGTGGGGGCTGACAATGAGCAGTTCTTC,CASSVGADNEQFF
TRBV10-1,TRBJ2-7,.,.,TGCGCCAGCGCAAACACGGACGGTCCCTACGAGCAGTACTTC,CASANTDGPYEQYF
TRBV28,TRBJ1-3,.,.,TGTGCCAGCAGTTCCCCTCATAAACCCTCTGGAAACACCATATATTTT,CASSSPHKPSGNTIYF